The 20 T cell receptor beta chains given below trace back to one sample, sequenced in a study of control samples from healthy donors and cancer patients (dated by TCRdb to about 2020). Library preparation employed the immunoSEQ multiplex PCR assay. TCRdb took this table from immuneACCESS and kept in-frame rearrangements with V and J called. Such tables lack part of the clones; where checked against another copy, unresolved V genes explain under half of the gap, and the rest is unexplained. The sample table shows around 120,000 clones, and 90% to 95% are seen once. The top ten clones comprise 7.8% of the sample. Sequences were obtained from blood. Every receptor here comes from a woman between 18 and 29 years old in good health.

This chain connects TRBV28 to TRBJ2-4; tentative D call: TRBD1 (6 bases). Germline V gene data show CDR1 as MDHEN and CDR2 as SYDVKM. V shed 7 bases and J shed 2 bases, with 15 bases lying between them. The length of the CDR3 is 15 residues. CDR3 residues: CASTNGGGPKNIQYF. CDR3 nucleotides: TGTGCCAGCACCAATGGTGGGGGCCCCAAAAACATTCAGTACTTC.

The chain is built from TRBV27 and TRBJ1-6; D is unclear. Trimming removed 2 bases at V and 0 bases at J, with 14 bases between. This CDR3 has 18 amino acids. CDR1 is MNHEY, CDR2 SMNVEV, per germline (reference sequence). CDR3 protein: CASSLNPAMSSYNSPLHF. The DNA for the CDR3 is TGTGCCAGCAGTTTAAACCCAGCGATGAGCTCCTATAATTCACCCCTCCACTTT.

The V call is TRBV9, the J call TRBJ1-2, with D maybe TRBD1 (6 bases). The CDR3 has 13 amino acids. The germline V gene encodes CDR1 SGDLS and CDR2 YYNGEE. V shed 4 bases and J shed 8 bases, with 15 bases lying between them. CDR3 sequence: CASSPQQGGGYTF. DNA of the CDR3: TGTGCCAGCAGCCCCCAACAGGGAGGGGGCTACACCTTC.

This chain joins TRBV7-2 and TRBJ2-7; D is uncertain. Trimming pared 0 bases from V and 0 bases from J, leaving 6 bases between. Germline CDR1 reads SGHTA; CDR2 reads FQGNSA. The CDR3 contains 14 residues. CDR3 coding DNA: TGTGCCAGCAGCTTAGCGCAGAGCTCCTACGAGCAGTACTTC. It encodes CASSLAQSSYEQYF. Filled out from reference TRBV7-2 and TRBJ2-7, the complete variable domain reads GAGVSQSPSNKVTEKGKDVELRCDPISGHTALYWYRQSLGQGLEFLIYFQGNSAPDKSGLPSDRFSAERTGGSVSTLTIQRTQQEDSAVYLCASSLAQSSYEQYFGPGTRLTVT.

The chain has TRBV7-8 and TRBJ1-1, with D hard to call. The length of the CDR3 is 13 residues. CDR1 and CDR2 (germline): SGHVS, FQNEAQ. The V end was cut by 4 bases, the J end by 7 bases, with 13 bases between. In DNA form, the CDR3 reads TGTGCCAGCAGCTCTCCCCGGCGGTATGAAGCTTTCTTT. Translating gives CASSSPRRYEAFF.

The chain links TRBV5-6 to TRBJ2-5; 12 bases are shared with TRBD2. This CDR3 region has 17 residues. The V segment lost 4 bases and the J segment 5 bases; nucleotides outside the gene matches: 12. Germline V gene data show CDR1 as SGHDT and CDR2 as YYEEEE. CDR3 nucleotides: TGTGCCAGCAGCCTAGGGCTAGCGGGAGGGCCGAGGGAGACCCAGTACTTC. It is translated as CASSLGLAGGPRETQYF.

The chain is built from TRBV6-5 and TRBJ1-4, with TRBD1 as a possible D gene (6 bases). Germline CDR1 MNHEY, CDR2 SVGAGI. The CDR3 covers 13 residues. The V gene lost 6 bases and the J gene lost 11 bases, with 16 bases spanning the gap. The CDR3 here is CASRQGLGEKLFF. The DNA of the CDR3 is TGTGCCAGCAGACAGGGCTTAGGCGAGAAACTGTTTTTT.

The V gene is TRBV7-2, the J gene TRBJ2-7, with 8 bases lining up with TRBD2. Germline CDR1 and CDR2: SGHTA and FQGNSA. Losses at the gene ends were 5 bases for V and 0 bases for J; bases not matched to a gene: 9. CDR3 length equals 16 residues. CDR3 loop: CASSPGGWLISYEQYF. The CDR3, as DNA: TGTGCCAGCAGCCCGGGGGGGTGGTTAATCTCCTACGAGCAGTACTTC.

The chain combines TRBV28 with TRBJ2-1, with TRBD1 as a possible D gene (7 bases). CDR3 size: 16 residues. Trimming pared 5 bases from V and 4 bases from J, leaving 18 bases between. Per germline, CDR1 MDHEN and CDR2 SYDVKM. CDR3 coding DNA: TGTGCCAGCAGTGCCTTCGTGGCAGGGGGGTACAATGAGCAGTTCTTC. It codes for CASSAFVAGGYNEQFF.

The chain links TRBV6-5 to TRBJ2-7, with D perhaps given as TRBD1 or TRBD2 (5 bases each). Trimming removed 6 bases at V and 1 base at J, with 16 bases between. The CDR3 consists of 15 residues. CDR1 is MNHEY, CDR2 SVGAGI, per germline. CDR3 amino acids: CASSFGASSSYEQYF. CDR3 nucleotide sequence: TGTGCCAGCAGCTTCGGGGCATCCTCTTCCTACGAGCAGTACTTC.

The genes are TRBV7-2 and TRBJ2-5; no reliable D call. The germline V gene has CDR1 SGHTA and CDR2 FQGNSA. The CDR3 extends over 15 amino acids. V was cut by 1 base and J by 4 bases, with 13 bases left in between. The CDR3 DNA reads as TGTGCCAGCAGCTTAGGAGTATCGGCTCGAGAGACCCAGTACTTC. Translated: CASSLGVSARETQYF. Drawing the rest from reference TRBV7-2 and TRBJ2-5, the complete variable domain is GAGVSQSPSNKVTEKGKDVELRCDPISGHTALYWYRQSLGQGLEFLIYFQGNSAPDKSGLPSDRFSAERTGGSVSTLTIQRTQQEDSAVYLCASSLGVSARETQYFGPGTRLLVL.

CDR3 sequence reads: CASSLEGEQFF. CDR3 in DNA: TGTGCCAGCAGCCTAGAGGGTGAGCAGTTCTTC. This chain connects TRBV28 to TRBJ2-1, with D maybe TRBD2 (5 bases). The germline V and J ends were trimmed by 6 bases and 9 bases, with 9 bases remaining between them. Per the germline V gene, CDR1 is MDHEN and CDR2 is SYDVKM. The CDR3 is 11 amino acids. Complete variable domain (other parts from reference TRBV28 and TRBJ2-1): DVKVTQSSRYLVKRTGEKVFLECVQDMDHENMFWYRQDPGLGLRLIYFSYDVKMKEKGDIPEGYSVSREKKERFSLILESASTNQTSMYLCASSLEGEQFFGPGTRLTVL.

The genes are TRBV20-1 and TRBJ2-4; D gene uncertain. Germline loops: CDR1 DFQATT, CDR2 SNEGSKA (reference sequence). Trimming took 3 bases from V and 0 from J, leaving 15 bases between them. The CDR3 has 16 amino acids. Here the CDR3 reads CSASLGARIAKNIQYF. DNA of the CDR3: TGCAGTGCTAGTTTGGGCGCCAGAATAGCCAAAAACATTCAGTACTTC.

This clone was seen a handful of times. This rearrangement joins TRBV7-9 to TRBJ1-3; weak D call: TRBD1 (6 bases). The CDR3 has 15 residues. Trimming left V 5 bases short and J 0 bases short, with 11 bases between. Germline loops: CDR1 SEHNR, CDR2 FQNEAQ (reference sequence). CDR3: CASSQSGASGNTIYF. CDR3 DNA: TGTGCCAGCAGCCAATCAGGGGCCTCTGGAAACACCATATATTTT.

The chain uses TRBV5-5 and TRBJ2-7; 12 bases map to TRBD2. Per germline, CDR1 SGHKS and CDR2 YYEKEE (reference sequence). V gave up 0 bases and J gave up 3 bases; unmatched junction bases: 1. This CDR3 contains 15 residues. The CDR3 loop is CASSLELAGGYEQYF. The CDR3 DNA reads as TGTGCCAGCAGCTTGGAACTAGCGGGAGGCTACGAGCAGTACTTC.

V and J are TRBV4-3 and TRBJ1-2; D is ambiguous. Germline-derived CDR1 and CDR2 are LGHNA and YSLEER. The CDR3 sequence is 13 residues long. Trimming pared 0 bases from V and 7 bases from J, leaving 9 bases between. The CDR3 DNA sequence: TGCGCCAGCAGCCAAGAAGCCGGGTTTGGCTACACCTTC. Protein product: CASSQEAGFGYTF.

The CDR3 coding sequence is TGTGCCAGCAGTGGGGCGGGACACCTCTACGAGCAGTACTTC. Protein: CASSGAGHLYEQYF. The chain carries TRBV6-2 or TRBV6-3 and TRBJ2-7; tentatively, D is TRBD1 or TRBD2 (6 bases each). Trimming removed 5 bases from V and 3 bases from J, with 14 bases in between. The CDR3 totals 14 residues. Germline-derived CDR1 and CDR2 are MNHEY and SVGEGT.

This clone was picked up one time. The rearrangement links TRBV12-3 or TRBV12-4 to TRBJ1-2; TRBD1 might be the D (6 bases). The CDR3 totals 12 residues. The V gene lost 10 bases and the J gene lost 4 bases, with 13 bases spanning the gap. CDR3 DNA: TGTGCCATACACAGGGAAGGCTATGGCTACACCTTC. It codes for CAIHREGYGYTF.

The gene calls are TRBV7-9 and TRBJ2-1; 10 nucleotides match TRBD2. The CDR3 runs to 19 residues. CDR1 is SEHNR and CDR2 is FQNEAQ in the germline V gene (reference sequence). The V gene end was trimmed by 1 base and the J gene end by 8 bases; junction bases not matched to a gene: 17. The CDR3 DNA sequence: TGTGCCAGCAGCTTAGGTCCAGCGCTGTCTAGCGGGAGTACGTATGAGCAGTTCTTC. Residues: CASSLGPALSSGSTYEQFF.

The V call is TRBV20-1, the J call TRBJ1-6, with D possibly matching TRBD1 (5 bases). Trimming removed 3 bases at V and 6 bases at J, with 9 bases between. The CDR3 is 13 amino acids. Germline V CDR1 and CDR2: DFQATT, SNEGSKA (reference sequence). The CDR3 coding sequence is TGCAGTGCTAGTACCAGGGTTAATTCACCCCTCCACTTT. As protein: CSASTRVNSPLHF.